These 17 T cell receptor beta chains were sequenced from one sample in a study of cytomegalovirus exposure and HLA in healthy donors (dated 2017 in TCRdb). Preparation of the library involved the immunoSEQ multiplex PCR assay. A mixture of 60 forward primers for TCR Vbeta segments and 13 reverse primers for TCR Jbeta segments was used in the multiplex PCR. The clones in this table, taken by TCRdb from immuneACCESS, are in-frame only. Not every clone is retained; where verified, under half of the shortfall comes from an unresolved V gene, and the cause of the rest is unknown. The table for this sample lists 150,000 to 200,000 clones; 84% of them were counted only once. Jointly, the top ten make up 4.8% of the sample. The sequenced sample was PBMCs. The receptors were gathered from a girl between 5 and 17 years old in good health and CMV-seropositive.

The chain uses TRBV19 and TRBJ1-6; D is unclear. The germline gives CDR1 LNHDA, CDR2 SQIVND (reference sequence). The V end was cut by 7 bases, the J end by 0 bases, with 7 bases between. This CDR3 spans 14 amino acids. The CDR3: CASTSSSYNSPLHF. In DNA, the CDR3 is TGTGCCAGTACCTCGAGCTCCTATAATTCACCCCTCCACTTT.

The chain combines TRBV27 with TRBJ1-2; the D gene is possibly TRBD1 (5 bases). The CDR3 is 11 residues long. V was shortened by 6 bases and J by 8 bases, with 10 bases between the two germline ends. The germline CDR1 and CDR2 sequences are MNHEY and SMNVEV (reference sequence). The CDR3 here is CASREGLGYTF. In nucleotides, the CDR3 is TGTGCCAGCAGGGAGGGACTCGGCTACACCTTC.

The chain employs TRBV14 and TRBJ2-2; TRBD1 aligns across 10 bases. Germline loops: CDR1 SGHDN, CDR2 FVKESK. J was trimmed by 4 bases and V by 5 bases; bases with no gene match: 7. The CDR3 sequence is 16 residues long. Here the CDR3 reads CASSWPGQGSTGELFF. For the CDR3, the DNA is TGTGCCAGCAGCTGGCCGGGACAGGGGAGCACCGGGGAGCTGTTTTTT.

This chain uses TRBV6-1 with TRBJ2-3; maybe TRBD1 (6 bases). The germline V gene encodes CDR1 MNHNS and CDR2 SASEGT. V was trimmed by 4 bases and J by 1 base, leaving 15 bases between them. This CDR3 comprises 16 residues. The CDR3 is CASSVTGTLGTDTQYF. The DNA of the CDR3 is TGTGCCAGCAGTGTCACAGGGACCCTAGGCACAGATACGCAGTATTTT.

J is TRBJ1-2 and V is TRBV5-1; 9 bases line up with TRBD1. V dropped 2 bases and J dropped 3; count of bases not matched to a gene: 8. In germline, CDR1 is SGHRS, CDR2 YFSETQ. CDR3 length: 16 residues. CDR3 coding DNA: TGCGCCAGCAGCTTTTCGACAGGGGGTAGCGACTATGGCTACACCTTC. Protein: CASSFSTGGSDYGYTF.

DNA for the CDR3: TGTGCCAGCAGCCTTACGGGGAGCTCCTATAATTCACCCCTCCACTTT. Translating it yields CASSLTGSSYNSPLHF. V usage is TRBV11-2 and J usage is TRBJ1-6; D ambiguous. The CDR3 has 16 amino acids. V was clipped by 5 bases and J by 0 bases, with 11 bases between them. Germline CDR1 is SGHAT and CDR2 is FQNNGV.

The chain recombines TRBV18 with TRBJ1-5; possible D gene TRBD1, 6 bases. The CDR3 runs to 14 residues. Germline assignment: CDR1 KGHSH and CDR2 LQKENI. Between the trimmed V and J ends, which lost 4 bases and 0 bases, there was a span of 7 bases. The CDR3: CASSLTGSNQPQHF. CDR3 bases: TGTGCCAGCTCACTGACAGGTAGCAATCAGCCCCAGCATTTT.

This clone occurred a few times. This CDR3 is CASSLGQGRDTQYF. The CDR3 DNA sequence: TGCGCCAGCAGCTTGGGACAGGGGAGGGATACGCAGTATTTT. V usage is TRBV5-1 and J usage is TRBJ2-3, with TRBD1 identical over 8 bases. Trimming removed 0 bases from V and 6 bases from J; junction bases left unmatched: 3. Germline V CDR1 and CDR2: SGHRS, YFSETQ. CDR3 size: 14 residues.

J is TRBJ1-6 and V is TRBV27; TRBD1 might be the D (5 bases). Germline CDR1 reads MNHEY; CDR2 reads SMNVEV (reference sequence). V was trimmed by 8 bases and J by 4 bases, leaving 15 bases between them. The CDR3 is made up of 15 amino acids. The CDR3 loop is CASRLGEAYNSPLHF. The CDR3 DNA follows: TGTGCCAGCCGCTTGGGGGAGGCTTATAATTCACCCCTCCACTTT.

The chain recombines TRBV27 with TRBJ1-1; D gene unclear. The germline CDR1 and CDR2 sequences are MNHEY and SMNVEV (reference sequence). Trimming pared 0 bases from V and 2 bases from J, leaving 16 bases between. The CDR3 spans 17 residues. The CDR3 nucleotides are TGTGCCAGCAGTTTATCTGTTAGGCAGGCCTTCAACACTGAAGCTTTCTTT. Amino acids: CASSLSVRQAFNTEAFF.

CDR3 loop: CASSLPRADEQYF. In DNA, the CDR3 is TGTGCCAGCAGCCTCCCCAGGGCCGACGAGCAGTACTTC. The J gene is TRBJ2-7, the V gene TRBV5-4; D may be TRBD1 (5 bases). From germline, CDR1 is SGHNT and CDR2 YYREEE (reference sequence). V was cut by 4 bases and J by 5 bases, with 13 bases left in between. CDR3 length: 13 amino acids.

The chain links TRBV12-2 to TRBJ2-5; the table gives TRBD2 as D, unverified against the DNA. TRBV12-2 is a known pseudogene. CDR3 length equals 15 residues. CDR3 in amino acids: CASRSGIRRGETQYF. In nucleotides, the CDR3 is TGTGCAAGTCGCTCCGGGATTCGGAGGGGAGAGACCCAGTACTTC.

The chain has TRBV6-4 and TRBJ2-2; D gene uncertain. V lost 6 bases to trimming and J lost 4 bases, with 6 bases between them. Looked up from germline, CDR1 is MRHNA and CDR2 is SNTAGT. The CDR3 length is 12 residues. The CDR3 DNA follows: TGTGCCAGCAGATGGGCCACCGGGGAGCTGTTTTTT. Encoded protein: CASRWATGELFF.

The chain uses TRBV6-5 and TRBJ1-2; 9 bases fit TRBD1. Trimming at V came to 4 bases and at J to 6 bases, leaving 12 bases not matched to a gene. CDR3 length equals 16 residues. The germline gives CDR1 MNHEY, CDR2 SVGAGI. The CDR3 spells CASSFSLQGARDGYTF. CDR3 in DNA: TGTGCCAGCAGTTTCTCTTTACAGGGGGCGCGGGATGGCTACACCTTC.

This chain joins TRBV10-2 and TRBJ2-7; 8 bases align to TRBD1. V trimming: 2 bases; J trimming: 9 bases; junction bases outside the gene matches: 6. The CDR3 sequence is 13 residues long. CDR1 is WSHSY, CDR2 SAAADI, per germline. In DNA, the CDR3 is TGCGCCAGCAGTGAGGCAGGGGGCATGGTGCAGTACTTC. Encoded protein: CASSEAGGMVQYF.

The chain recombines TRBV5-6 with TRBJ1-2, with 8 positions matching TRBD1. This CDR3 contains 13 residues. With 4 bases clipped from V and 7 bases from J, the junction kept 6 bases outside the gene matches. Germline V CDR1 and CDR2: SGHDT, YYEEEE. The CDR3: CASSVQGGGGYTF. Written as DNA, the CDR3 is TGTGCCAGCAGCGTACAGGGGGGTGGTGGCTACACCTTC.

To note about this clone: At the DNA level, this CDR3 is encoded by other sequences in the same sample as well. J is TRBJ1-1 and V is TRBV30; D not certain. Trimming took off 0 bases at V and 1 base at J, with 6 bases between the two ends. CDR3 length: 13 amino acids. Per the germline V gene, CDR1 is GTSNPN and CDR2 is SVGIG (reference sequence). The CDR3 sequence: CAWSVRGNTEAFF. The CDR3 coding sequence is TGTGCCTGGAGTGTAAGAGGGAACACTGAAGCTTTCTTT.